The clone carrying this T cell receptor (beta chain) is a singleton in its sample. The entry originates in a study of blood T cell repertoires in COVID-19. Study-level information: In each case, the material was cDNA or gDNA derived from T cells, B-cell-depleted T cells, or PBMCs.

CDR3 length: 16 amino acids. V was clipped by 3 bases and J by 0 bases; unmatched bases: 3. Germline V gives CDR1 KGHSH, CDR2 LQKENI. As originally analysed: By means of reference gene primer amplification, nucleated cell counts were estimated. Repertoires were generated with immunoSEQ multiplex PCR, while TCRdb's copy carries only in-frame clones and drops some. The V and J calls and clone size were taken over from that table, and D and trimming were inferred from the DNA. Among under 140,000 clones listed, about 75% were seen once. The V gene is TRBV18, the J gene TRBJ2-1; TRBD2 matches 9 bases. What was sequenced was peripheral blood. This sequence originates from a woman older than 75 with active or convalescent COVID-19. The CDR3 sequence: CASSPAGGGSYNEQFF. DNA for the CDR3: TGTGCCAGCTCACCGGCGGGGGGGGGCTCCTACAATGAGCAGTTCTTC.